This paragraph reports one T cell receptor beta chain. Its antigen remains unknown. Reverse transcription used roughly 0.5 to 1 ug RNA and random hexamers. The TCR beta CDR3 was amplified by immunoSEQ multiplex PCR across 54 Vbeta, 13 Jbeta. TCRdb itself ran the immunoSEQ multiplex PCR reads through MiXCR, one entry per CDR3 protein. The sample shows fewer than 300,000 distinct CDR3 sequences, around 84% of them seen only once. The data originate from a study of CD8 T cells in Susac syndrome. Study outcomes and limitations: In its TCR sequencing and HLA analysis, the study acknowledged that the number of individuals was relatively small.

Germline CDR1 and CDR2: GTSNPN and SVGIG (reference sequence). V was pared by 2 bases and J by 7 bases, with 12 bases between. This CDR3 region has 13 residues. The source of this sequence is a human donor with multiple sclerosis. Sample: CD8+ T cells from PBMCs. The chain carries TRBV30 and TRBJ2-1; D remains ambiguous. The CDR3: CAWSPLGGNEQFF. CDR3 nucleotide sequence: TGTGCCTGGAGTCCACTGGGCGGAAATGAGCAGTTCTTC.